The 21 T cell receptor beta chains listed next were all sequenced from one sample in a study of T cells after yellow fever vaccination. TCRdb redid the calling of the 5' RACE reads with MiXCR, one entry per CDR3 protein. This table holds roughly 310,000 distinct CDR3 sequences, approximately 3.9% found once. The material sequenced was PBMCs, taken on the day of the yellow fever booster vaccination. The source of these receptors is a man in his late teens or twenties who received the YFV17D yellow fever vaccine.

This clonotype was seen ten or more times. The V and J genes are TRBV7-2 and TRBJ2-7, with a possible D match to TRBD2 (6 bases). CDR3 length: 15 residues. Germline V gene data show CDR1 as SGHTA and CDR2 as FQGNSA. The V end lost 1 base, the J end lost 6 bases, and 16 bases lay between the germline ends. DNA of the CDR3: TGTGCCAGCAGCTTAGACGGGGGTGTGAGGGGCGAGCAGTACTTC. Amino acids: CASSLDGGVRGEQYF.

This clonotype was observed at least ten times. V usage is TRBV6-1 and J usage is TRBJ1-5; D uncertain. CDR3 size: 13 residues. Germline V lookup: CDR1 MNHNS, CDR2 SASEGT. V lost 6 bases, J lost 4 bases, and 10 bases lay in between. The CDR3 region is CASSLLQNQPQHF. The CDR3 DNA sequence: TGTGCCAGCAGCCTCCTTCAGAATCAGCCCCAGCATTTT.

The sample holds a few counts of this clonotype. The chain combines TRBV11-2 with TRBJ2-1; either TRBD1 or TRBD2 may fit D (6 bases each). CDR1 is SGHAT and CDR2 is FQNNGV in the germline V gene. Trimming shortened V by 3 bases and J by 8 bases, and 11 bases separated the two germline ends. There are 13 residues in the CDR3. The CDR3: CASSFVGGDEQFF. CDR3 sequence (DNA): TGTGCCAGCAGCTTCGTGGGGGGCGATGAGCAGTTCTTC.

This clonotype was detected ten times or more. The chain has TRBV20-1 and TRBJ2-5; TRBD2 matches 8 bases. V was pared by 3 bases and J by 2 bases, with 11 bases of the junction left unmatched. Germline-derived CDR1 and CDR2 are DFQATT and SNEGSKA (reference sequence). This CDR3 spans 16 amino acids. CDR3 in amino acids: CSARPQRGSHQETQYF. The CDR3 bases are TGCAGTGCTAGGCCCCAGCGGGGGAGCCATCAAGAGACCCAGTACTTC.

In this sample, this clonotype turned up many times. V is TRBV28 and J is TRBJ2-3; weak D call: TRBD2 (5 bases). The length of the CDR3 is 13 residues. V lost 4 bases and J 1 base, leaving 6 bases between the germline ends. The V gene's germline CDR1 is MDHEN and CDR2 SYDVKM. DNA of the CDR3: TGTGCCAGCAGTTACGGGGGCACAGATACGCAGTATTTT. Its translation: CASSYGGTDTQYF.

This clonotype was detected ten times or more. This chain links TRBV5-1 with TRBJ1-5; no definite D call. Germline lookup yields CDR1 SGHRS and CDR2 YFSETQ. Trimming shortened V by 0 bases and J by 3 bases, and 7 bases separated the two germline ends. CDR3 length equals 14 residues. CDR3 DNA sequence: TGCGCCAGCAGCTTGGTTGGGCCCAATCAGCCCCAGCATTTT. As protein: CASSLVGPNQPQHF.

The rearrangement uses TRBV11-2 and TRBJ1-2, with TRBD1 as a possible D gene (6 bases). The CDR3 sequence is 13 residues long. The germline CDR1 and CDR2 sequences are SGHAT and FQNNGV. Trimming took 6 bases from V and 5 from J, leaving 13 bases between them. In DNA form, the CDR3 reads TGTGCCAGCAGTACGCCGGGGGCGTATGGCTACACCTTC. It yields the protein CASSTPGAYGYTF.

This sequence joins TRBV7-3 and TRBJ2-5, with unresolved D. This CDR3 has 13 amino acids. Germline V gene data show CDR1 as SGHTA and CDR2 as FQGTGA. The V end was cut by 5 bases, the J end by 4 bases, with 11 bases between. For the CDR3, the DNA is TGTGCCAGCAGCACCGACTTCGGAGAGACCCAGTACTTC. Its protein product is CASSTDFGETQYF.

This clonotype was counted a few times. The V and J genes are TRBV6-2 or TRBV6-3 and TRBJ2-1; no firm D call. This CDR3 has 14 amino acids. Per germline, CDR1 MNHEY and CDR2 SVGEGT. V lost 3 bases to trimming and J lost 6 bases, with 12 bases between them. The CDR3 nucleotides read TGTGCCAGCAGTTATAGGCAGGTTTCCAATGAGCAGTTCTTC. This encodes CASSYRQVSNEQFF.

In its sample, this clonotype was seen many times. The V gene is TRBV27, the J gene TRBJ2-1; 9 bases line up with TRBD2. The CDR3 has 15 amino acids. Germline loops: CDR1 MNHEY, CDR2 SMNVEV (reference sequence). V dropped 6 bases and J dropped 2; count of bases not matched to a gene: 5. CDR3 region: CASSLGTSPYNEQFF. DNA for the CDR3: TGTGCCAGCAGCTTGGGGACTAGCCCCTACAATGAGCAGTTCTTC.

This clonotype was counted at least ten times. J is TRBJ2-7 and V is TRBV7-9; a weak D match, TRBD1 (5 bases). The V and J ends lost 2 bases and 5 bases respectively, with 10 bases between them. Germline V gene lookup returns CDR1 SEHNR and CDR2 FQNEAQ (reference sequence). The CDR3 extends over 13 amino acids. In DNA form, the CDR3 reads TGTGCCAGCAGCTTACCAGGGCGTAACGAGCAGTACGTC. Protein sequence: CASSLPGRNEQYV.

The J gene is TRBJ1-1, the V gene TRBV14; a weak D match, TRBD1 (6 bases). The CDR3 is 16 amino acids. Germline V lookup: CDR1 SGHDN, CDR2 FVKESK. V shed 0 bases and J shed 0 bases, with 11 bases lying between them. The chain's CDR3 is CASSQDQGSMNTEAFF. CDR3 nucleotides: TGTGCCAGCAGCCAAGATCAGGGGAGCATGAACACTGAAGCTTTCTTT. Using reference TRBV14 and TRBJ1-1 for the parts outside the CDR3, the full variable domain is EAGVTQFPSHSVIEKGQTVTLRCDPISGHDNLYWYRRVMGKEIKFLLHFVKESKQDESGMPNNRFLAERTGGTYSTLKVQPAELEDSGVYFCASSQDQGSMNTEAFFGQGTRLTVV.

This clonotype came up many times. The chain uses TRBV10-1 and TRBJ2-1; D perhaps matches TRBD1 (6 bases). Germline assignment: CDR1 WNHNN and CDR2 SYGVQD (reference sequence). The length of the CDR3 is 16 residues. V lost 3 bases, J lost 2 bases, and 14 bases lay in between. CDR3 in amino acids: CASSDGTGRAYNEQFF. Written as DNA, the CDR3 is TGCGCCAGCAGTGACGGAACAGGGCGAGCCTACAATGAGCAGTTCTTC.

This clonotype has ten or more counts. The CDR3 sequence is CASRSDSPYGYTF. In DNA, the CDR3 is TGTGCCAGCAGGTCGGATAGTCCCTATGGCTACACCTTC. The chain joins TRBV7-9 to TRBJ1-2; no reliable D call. CDR1 is SEHNR and CDR2 is FQNEAQ in the germline V gene (reference sequence). CDR3 length: 13 amino acids. The V gene lost 6 bases and the J gene lost 4 bases, with 12 bases spanning the gap.

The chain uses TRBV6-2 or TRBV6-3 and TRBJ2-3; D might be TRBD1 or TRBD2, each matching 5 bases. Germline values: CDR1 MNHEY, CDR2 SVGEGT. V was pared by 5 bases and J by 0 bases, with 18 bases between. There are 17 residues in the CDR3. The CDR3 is CASSRPLGDLSTDTQYF. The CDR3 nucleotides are TGTGCCAGCAGTCGCCCCTTGGGGGACCTTAGCACAGATACGCAGTATTTT.

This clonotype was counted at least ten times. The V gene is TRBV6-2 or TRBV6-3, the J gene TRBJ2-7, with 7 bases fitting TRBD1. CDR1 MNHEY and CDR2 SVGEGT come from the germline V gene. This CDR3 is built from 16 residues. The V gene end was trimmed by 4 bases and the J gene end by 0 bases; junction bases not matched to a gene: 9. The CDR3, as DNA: TGTGCCAGCAGTTCACCGACAGGGATAGTCTCCTACGAGCAGTACGTC. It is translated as CASSSPTGIVSYEQYV.

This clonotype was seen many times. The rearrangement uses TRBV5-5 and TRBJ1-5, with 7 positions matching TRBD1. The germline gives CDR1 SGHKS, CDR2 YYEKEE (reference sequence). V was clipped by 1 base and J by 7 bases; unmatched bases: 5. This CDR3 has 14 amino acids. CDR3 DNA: TGTGCCAGCAGCTTGAGGACAGGAGACCAGCCCCAGCATTTT. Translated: CASSLRTGDQPQHF.

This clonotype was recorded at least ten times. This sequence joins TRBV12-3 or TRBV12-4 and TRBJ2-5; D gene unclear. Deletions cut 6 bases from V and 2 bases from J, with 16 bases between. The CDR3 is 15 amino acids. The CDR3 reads CASSPSSGSQETQYF. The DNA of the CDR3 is TGTGCCAGCAGCCCCTCGAGTGGTAGTCAAGAGACCCAGTACTTC.

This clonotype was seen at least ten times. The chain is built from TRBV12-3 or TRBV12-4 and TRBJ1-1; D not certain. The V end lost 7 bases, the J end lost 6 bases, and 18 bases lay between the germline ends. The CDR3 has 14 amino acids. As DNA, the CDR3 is TGTGCCAGCACCCTAACCAACCCCACCGCTGAAGCTTTCTTT. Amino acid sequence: CASTLTNPTAEAFF.

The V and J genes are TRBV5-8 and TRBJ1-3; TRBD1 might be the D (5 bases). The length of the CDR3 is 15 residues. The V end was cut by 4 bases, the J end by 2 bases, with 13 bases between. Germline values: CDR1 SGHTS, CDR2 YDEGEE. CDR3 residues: CASSSGGQAGNTIYF. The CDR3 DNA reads TGTGCCAGCAGCAGTGGGGGTCAGGCTGGAAACACCATATATTTT. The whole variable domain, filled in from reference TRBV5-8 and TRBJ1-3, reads EAGVTQSPTHLIKTRGQQATLRCSPISGHTSVYWYQQALGLGLQFLLWYDEGEERNRGNFPPRFSGRQFPNYSSELNVNALELEDSALYLCASSSGGQAGNTIYFGEGSWLTVV.

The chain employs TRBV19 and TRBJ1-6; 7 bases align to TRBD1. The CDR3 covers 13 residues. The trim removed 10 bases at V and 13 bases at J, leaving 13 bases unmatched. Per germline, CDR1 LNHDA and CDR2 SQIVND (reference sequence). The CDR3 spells CATGQDLLSPLHF. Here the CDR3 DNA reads TGTGCCACCGGACAGGATTTACTTAGTCCCCTCCACTTT.